One and the same sample provided the 32 T cell receptor beta chains below, sequenced in a study of graft-versus-host responses after intestinal transplantation. These receptors are not linked to any known antigen. Here immunoSEQ multiplex PCR was the method, and the copy in TCRdb shows in-frame clones only, minus some. This repertoire shows 120,000 or so clones, 93% found once; its top ten account for around 0.55%. The sample consisted of unstimulated CD8+ T cells sorted from spleen or lymph node cells, taken before intestinal transplant. The receptors come from a human donor who received an intestinal transplant.

V is TRBV6-1 and J is TRBJ1-5, with 7 bases fitting TRBD1. This CDR3 region has 15 residues. V gave up 2 bases and J gave up 6 bases; unmatched junction bases: 7. Germline V gene lookup returns CDR1 MNHNS and CDR2 SASEGT. The CDR3 DNA sequence: TGTGCCAGCAGTGAATGGCAGGGGGTAGGTCAGCCCCAGCATTTT. It codes for CASSEWQGVGQPQHF.

This chain links TRBV5-1 with TRBJ1-1, with D perhaps TRBD1 (6 bases). Germline V CDR1 and CDR2: SGHRS, YFSETQ. Trimming left V 4 bases short and J 6 bases short, with 19 bases between. There are 15 residues in the CDR3. This CDR3 reads CASSEPGTTVAEAFF. The CDR3 region has the DNA TGCGCCAGCAGCGAACCCGGGACAACGGTCGCTGAAGCTTTCTTT.

V and J are TRBV28 and TRBJ2-7; tentative D call: TRBD1 (6 bases). V gave up 6 bases and J gave up 4 bases, with 13 bases separating them. The CDR3 spans 13 residues. In germline, CDR1 is MDHEN, CDR2 SYDVKM. The CDR3 sequence: CASSRGRLYEQYF. For the CDR3, the DNA is TGTGCCAGCAGCAGGGGCCGCCTTTACGAGCAGTACTTC.

This clone was seen just once. This chain uses TRBV5-6 with TRBJ2-7; TRBD2 is a possible D gene (5 bases). This CDR3 is built from 13 residues. The V and J ends lost 2 bases and 7 bases respectively, with 13 bases between them. Germline loops: CDR1 SGHDT, CDR2 YYEEEE. The DNA for the CDR3 is TGTGCCAGCAGCTTCTCTAGCTCGAGGGAGCAGTACTTC. Translating gives CASSFSSSREQYF. Based on the CDR3 plus reference TRBV5-6 and TRBJ2-7, the full variable domain is DAGVTQSPTHLIKTRGQQVTLRCSPKSGHDTVSWYQQALGQGPQFIFQYYEEEERQRGNFPDRFSGHQFPNYSSELNVNALLLGDSALYLCASSFSSSREQYFGPGTRLTVT.

V gene TRBV27 combines with J gene TRBJ2-7; the D is unclear. V was cut by 5 bases and J by 2 bases, with 16 bases left in between. CDR3 length: 15 amino acids. Germline V gene lookup returns CDR1 MNHEY and CDR2 SMNVEV (reference sequence). In nucleotides, the CDR3 is TGTGCCAGCAGTCCCCGAGAGATATGGGCCTACGAGCAGTACTTC. Protein sequence: CASSPREIWAYEQYF.

J is TRBJ2-7 and V is TRBV5-4, with D perhaps TRBD1 or TRBD2 (6 bases each). The germline gives CDR1 SGHNT, CDR2 YYREEE (reference sequence). The CDR3 totals 14 residues. V lost 0 bases and J 6 bases, leaving 13 bases between the germline ends. The CDR3, as DNA: TGTGCCAGCAGCTTGGGGGGGGCTTTCACCGAGCAGTACTTC. Its translation: CASSLGGAFTEQYF.

V gene TRBV6-4 combines with J gene TRBJ1-5; D unclear. This CDR3 is 13 amino acids long. V dropped 0 bases and J dropped 6 bases, with 6 bases sitting between them. Germline V gives CDR1 MRHNA, CDR2 SNTAGT. CDR3 in amino acids: CASSDSEGQPQHF. CDR3 coding DNA: TGTGCCAGCAGTGACTCAGAGGGTCAGCCCCAGCATTTT.

V gene TRBV27 combines with J gene TRBJ2-1; weak D call: TRBD2 (6 bases). In germline, CDR1 is MNHEY, CDR2 SMNVEV (reference sequence). V shed 3 bases and J shed 9 bases, with 12 bases lying between them. CDR3 length equals 13 residues. The chain's CDR3 is CASSLGGNLEQFF. The CDR3 bases are TGTGCCAGCAGTTTGGGCGGGAATCTTGAGCAGTTCTTC.

The rearrangement links TRBV28 to TRBJ2-3; 14 bases are shared with TRBD2. In germline, CDR1 is MDHEN, CDR2 SYDVKM. V trimming: 4 bases; J trimming: 4 bases; junction bases outside the gene matches: 10. CDR3 length equals 18 residues. The DNA of the CDR3 is TGTGCCAGCAGTTCTCCGGGACTAGCGGGAGCGGCGGCAGATACGCAGTATTTT. Its protein product is CASSSPGLAGAAADTQYF.

There are a few counts of this clone. V is TRBV4-1 and J is TRBJ1-4; D not certain. V lost 2 bases to trimming and J lost 1 base, with 8 bases between them. Germline V CDR1 and CDR2: MGHRA, YSYEKL. This CDR3 has 15 amino acids. In nucleotides, the CDR3 is TGCGCCAGCAGCCAATGGCATGGAACTAATGAAAAACTGTTTTTT. This codes for CASSQWHGTNEKLFF.

The chain links TRBV7-6 to TRBJ1-1; D unresolved. CDR1 SGHVS and CDR2 FNYEAQ come from the germline V gene. V was shortened by 1 base and J by 1 base, with 10 bases between the two germline ends. This CDR3 is built from 15 residues. CDR3 residues: CASSLGDAKNTEAFF. The CDR3, as DNA: TGTGCCAGCAGCTTAGGAGACGCGAAGAACACTGAAGCTTTCTTT.

The chain has TRBV28 and TRBJ1-2, with D possibly being TRBD1 (6 bases). The CDR3 runs 14 residues. Germline-derived CDR1 and CDR2 are MDHEN and SYDVKM. V gave up 5 bases and J gave up 1 base, with 11 bases separating them. The DNA for the CDR3 is TGTGCCAGCAGTACGCGACAGGTTAACTATGGCTACACCTTC. Translated: CASSTRQVNYGYTF.

This clone has only one observation. The genes are TRBV28 and TRBJ2-7; 7 nucleotides agree with TRBD1. The V and J ends lost 1 base and 3 bases, in that order; junction bases with no gene match: 3. The CDR3 runs to 14 residues. Germline CDR1 MDHEN, CDR2 SYDVKM. CDR3 loop: CASSLYGTVYEQYF. The CDR3 DNA reads TGTGCCAGCAGTTTATATGGGACAGTCTACGAGCAGTACTTC.

V is TRBV9 and J is TRBJ2-3; 9 bases agree with TRBD2. The CDR3 totals 16 residues. Per the germline V gene, CDR1 is SGDLS and CDR2 is YYNGEE. Unmatched junction bases numbered 6, after V lost 0 bases and J lost 4 bases. DNA of the CDR3: TGTGCCAGCAGCGTAGCGGCGGGAGGGCCCCCAGATACGCAGTATTTT. Translation: CASSVAAGGPPDTQYF.

On this clone: One junction end does not reproduce the germline sequence, and a read error may be involved. V usage is TRBV25-1 and J usage is TRBJ1-2; TRBD1 is a possible D gene (5 bases). CDR3 length: 12 residues. The V gene's germline CDR1 is MGHDK and CDR2 SYGVNS. CDR3 residues: CGGQGGDYGYTF. CDR3 sequence (DNA): TGCGGAGGACAAGGAGGCGACTATGGCTACACCTTC.

This clone was detected a few times. The J gene is TRBJ2-7, the V gene TRBV6-6; possible D gene TRBD1, 6 bases. The ends were cut back, 7 bases at V and 2 bases at J, with 12 bases in the middle. CDR3 length: 13 residues. CDR1 is MNHNY and CDR2 is SVGAGI in the germline V gene (reference sequence). CDR3 coding DNA: TGTGCCAGCAATGACAGGAGAGCCTACGAGCAGTACTTC. It yields the protein CASNDRRAYEQYF.

This CDR3 is CASSAVAGGAGGYEQYF. CDR3 DNA: TGTGCCAGCAGTGCGGTAGCGGGAGGCGCCGGTGGATACGAGCAGTACTTC. The chain carries TRBV6-1 and TRBJ2-7; 10 bases line up with TRBD2. CDR3 length: 17 amino acids. Germline V CDR1 and CDR2: MNHNS, SASEGT. Unmatched junction bases numbered 13, after V lost 4 bases and J lost 4 bases.

This rearrangement joins TRBV19 to TRBJ2-7, with D perhaps matching TRBD1 or TRBD2 (5 bases each). Trimming took 7 bases from V and 4 from J, leaving 17 bases between them. Germline V lookup: CDR1 LNHDA, CDR2 SQIVND (reference sequence). The length of the CDR3 is 14 residues. CDR3 coding DNA: TGTGCCAGTACAGGGTCCTTTGGGACGTACGAGCAGTACTTC. It yields the protein CASTGSFGTYEQYF.

This chain uses TRBV5-1 with TRBJ2-3, with 7 nucleotides matching TRBD2. The length of the CDR3 is 15 residues. Germline lookup yields CDR1 SGHRS and CDR2 YFSETQ. Trimming removed 0 bases from V and 3 bases from J; junction bases left unmatched: 4. DNA of the CDR3: TGCGCCAGCAGCTTGGAAGGACTAGGGACAGATACGCAGTATTTT. This gives the protein CASSLEGLGTDTQYF. The full variable domain, in which reference TRBV5-1 and TRBJ2-3 provide the parts outside the CDR3, is KAGVTQTPRYLIKTRGQQVTLSCSPISGHRSVSWYQQTPGQGLQFLFEYFSETQRNKGNFPGRFSGRQFSNSRSEMNVSTLELGDSALYLCASSLEGLGTDTQYFGPGTRLTVL.

The V gene is TRBV10-2, the J gene TRBJ2-5; 10 nucleotides line up with TRBD1. The CDR3 has 14 residues. After removal of 2 bases from V and 11 bases from J, the junction contained 8 bases not matched to a gene. Germline CDR1 reads WSHSY; CDR2 reads SAAADI. In DNA, the CDR3 is TGCGCCAGCAGTGAGGACAGGGGGCTAGGAGAGCAGTACTTC. Protein sequence: CASSEDRGLGEQYF.

The DNA of the CDR3 is TGCAGCGTGCTAGCGCAGGGGTCGAACACCGGGGAGCTGTTTTTT. It codes for CSVLAQGSNTGELFF. V usage is TRBV29-1 and J usage is TRBJ2-2; D might be TRBD1 or TRBD2, each matching 6 bases. Deletions cut 6 bases from V and 0 bases from J, with 14 bases between. The CDR3 covers 15 residues. Germline loops: CDR1 SQVTM, CDR2 ANQGSEA.

The table lists this clone with a count of one. The rearrangement joins TRBV11-2 to TRBJ2-1; 9 bases match TRBD2. Per the germline V gene, CDR1 is SGHAT and CDR2 is FQNNGV. With V trimmed by 1 base and J by 4 bases, 5 bases remained unmatched. The CDR3 has 16 amino acids. CDR3 in amino acids: CASSLAVAGVYNEQFF. In nucleotides, the CDR3 is TGTGCCAGCAGCTTAGCGGTAGCGGGGGTATACAATGAGCAGTTCTTC.

The CDR3 here is CASSNTYEQYF. CDR3 bases: TGTGCCAGTAGTAATACCTACGAGCAGTACTTC. The V and J genes are TRBV19 and TRBJ2-7; no clear D gene. Germline V gene sequence: CDR1 LNHDA, CDR2 SQIVND (reference sequence). This CDR3 has 11 amino acids. With 4 bases removed from V and 2 bases from J, the gap between germline ends came to 3 bases.

The CDR3 protein is CASSLLLLKETQYF. The DNA of the CDR3 is TGTGCCAGCAGTTTACTCCTACTCAAAGAGACCCAGTACTTC. This chain uses TRBV28 with TRBJ2-5; D is unclear. The CDR3 totals 14 residues. Germline V CDR1 and CDR2: MDHEN, SYDVKM. V was clipped by 2 bases and J by 3 bases, with 10 bases between them.

This chain links TRBV4-1 with TRBJ2-3, with a weak D call TRBD1 (6 bases). V lost 6 bases and J 6 bases, leaving 16 bases between the germline ends. The germline V gene has CDR1 MGHRA and CDR2 YSYEKL. The CDR3 is 14 amino acids. The CDR3 protein is CASRMGLTGDTQYF. The CDR3 DNA is TGCGCCAGCAGAATGGGCCTAACAGGGGATACGCAGTATTTT.

The gene calls are TRBV27 and TRBJ2-1; 12 bases are shared with TRBD2. Per germline, CDR1 MNHEY and CDR2 SMNVEV (reference sequence). After removal of 5 bases from V and 5 bases from J, the junction contained 1 base not matched to a gene. The CDR3 is made up of 14 amino acids. This chain's CDR3 is CASSGLAGNNEQFF. CDR3 coding DNA: TGTGCCAGCAGTGGACTAGCGGGAAACAATGAGCAGTTCTTC.

This chain joins TRBV5-1 and TRBJ2-4; 12 nucleotides match TRBD2. CDR1 and CDR2 from the germline V gene are SGHRS and YFSETQ. The junction had 6 bases not matched to a gene; V was cut back by 4 bases and J by 1 base. CDR3 length: 17 residues. DNA of the CDR3: TGCGCCAGCAGCCCAGCTAGCGGGGGGGTGGCCAAAAACATTCAGTACTTC. Residues: CASSPASGGVAKNIQYF.

The chain joins TRBV7-3 to TRBJ2-3; D ambiguous. Germline CDR1 reads SGHTA; CDR2 reads FQGTGA. The CDR3 runs to 16 residues. Trimming took off 2 bases at V and 4 bases at J, with 16 bases between the two ends. The CDR3 DNA reads TGTGCCAGCAGCTTATATCCCTCGAGTGTCCCAGATACGCAGTATTTT. This encodes CASSLYPSSVPDTQYF.

This clone showed up just once. The genes are TRBV28 and TRBJ2-7; 9 bases map to TRBD1. V was clipped by 6 bases and J by 5 bases; unmatched bases: 11. From germline, CDR1 is MDHEN and CDR2 SYDVKM. The CDR3 has 15 residues. The CDR3 region is CASRRTGGAWDEQYF. The CDR3 coding sequence is TGTGCCAGCAGGCGAACAGGGGGCGCCTGGGACGAGCAGTACTTC.

About this clone itself: The identical CDR3 is also encoded by other nucleotide sequences in the sample. The chain joins TRBV27 to TRBJ2-7, with a weak D call TRBD1 (6 bases). CDR3 size: 15 residues. V lost 2 bases, J lost 3 bases, and 14 bases lay in between. The germline gives CDR1 MNHEY, CDR2 SMNVEV (reference sequence). The CDR3 DNA sequence: TGTGCCAGCAGTTTAGTTGGGCAGGGGTTCTACGAGCAGTACTTC. Translation gives CASSLVGQGFYEQYF.

The gene calls are TRBV9 and TRBJ1-5; D is uncertain. From germline, CDR1 is SGDLS and CDR2 YYNGEE. This CDR3 is 15 amino acids long. The V gene lost 0 bases and the J gene lost 0 bases, with 7 bases spanning the gap. CDR3 in DNA: TGTGCCAGCAGCGTAGACGGTAATAGCAATCAGCCCCAGCATTTT. It yields the protein CASSVDGNSNQPQHF.

The chain joins TRBV7-8 to TRBJ2-7; D remains unclear. Per germline, CDR1 SGHVS and CDR2 FQNEAQ. This CDR3 spans 13 amino acids. The V end was cut by 5 bases, the J end by 2 bases, with 10 bases between. The CDR3 loop reads CASSPPAAYEQYF. CDR3 DNA sequence: TGTGCCAGCAGCCCCCCGGCCGCCTACGAGCAGTACTTC.